The source of this TCR beta chain is a study of vaccination effects on CD4 cells after COVID-19. Germline CDR1 reads LNHDA; CDR2 reads SQIVND (reference sequence). Trimming took off 8 bases at V and 0 bases at J, with 11 bases between the two ends. CDR3 length equals 14 residues. This clone was recorded a few times. Its antigen is currently unknown. Produced via immunoSEQ multiplex PCR; TCRdb's table is partial and in-frame only. The sample consists of roughly 61,000 clones, 75% to 85% of them appearing once. Viral peptide pool expansion of antigen-specific CD4+ T cells preceded sequencing in the ViraFEST assay. Researchers isolated CD4+ T cells once roughly nine days of culture had elapsed.

This sequence originates from a human donor who received a COVID-19 vaccine. The sample consisted of CD4+ T cells from PBMCs cultured with HCoV-229E spike peptides, taken before COVID-19 vaccination. This sequence joins TRBV19 and TRBJ2-1; possible D gene TRBD1, 7 bases. The CDR3 here is CASQGGRSYNEQFF. The CDR3 DNA is TGTGCCAGTCAGGGGGGTCGCTCCTACAATGAGCAGTTCTTC.